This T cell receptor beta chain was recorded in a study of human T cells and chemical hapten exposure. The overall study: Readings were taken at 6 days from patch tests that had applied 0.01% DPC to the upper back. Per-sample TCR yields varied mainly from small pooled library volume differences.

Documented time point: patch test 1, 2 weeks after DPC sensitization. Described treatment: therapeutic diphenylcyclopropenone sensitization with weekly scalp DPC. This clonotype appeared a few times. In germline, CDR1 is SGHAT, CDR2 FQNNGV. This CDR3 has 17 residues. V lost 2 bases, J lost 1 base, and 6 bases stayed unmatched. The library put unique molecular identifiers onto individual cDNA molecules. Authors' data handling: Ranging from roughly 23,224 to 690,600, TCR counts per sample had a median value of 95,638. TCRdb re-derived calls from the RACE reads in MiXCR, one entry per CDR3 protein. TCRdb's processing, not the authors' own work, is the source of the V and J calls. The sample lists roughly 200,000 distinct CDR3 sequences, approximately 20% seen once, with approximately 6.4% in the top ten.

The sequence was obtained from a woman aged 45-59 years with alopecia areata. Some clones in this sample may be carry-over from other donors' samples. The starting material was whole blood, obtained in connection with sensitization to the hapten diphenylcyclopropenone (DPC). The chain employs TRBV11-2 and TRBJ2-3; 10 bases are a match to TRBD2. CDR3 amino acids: CASSLSLAGVRTDTQYF. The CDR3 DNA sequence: TGTGCCAGCAGCTTAAGTCTAGCGGGAGTACGCACAGATACGCAGTATTTT.